The 13 T cell receptor beta chains listed next were all sequenced from one sample in a study of T cell repertoires in cytomegalovirus infection. In TCRdb, the reads were re-called with MiXCR into one record per CDR3 protein. The sample lists about 310,000 distinct CDR3 sequences; approximately 8.9% were seen once. Material: PBMCs. These receptors were collected from a human donor in good health (CMV status not recorded). Some clones in this sample may be carry-over from other donors' samples.

The chain combines TRBV7-2 with TRBJ1-1; D uncertain. CDR3 size: 15 residues. Germline V gene sequence: CDR1 SGHTA, CDR2 FQGNSA. Trimming stripped 2 bases from V and 0 bases from J, with 10 bases between. CDR3 in amino acids: CASSLMYGMNTEAFF. The CDR3 region has the DNA TGTGCCAGCAGCTTAATGTACGGGATGAACACTGAAGCTTTCTTT.

This clonotype was seen ten or more times. The genes are TRBV6-2 or TRBV6-3 and TRBJ2-1; TRBD1 matches 10 bases. J gave up 3 bases and V 4 bases, and 9 bases lay outside the gene matches. CDR1 and CDR2 from the germline V gene are MNHEY and SVGEGT. This CDR3 spans 17 amino acids. Here the CDR3 DNA reads TGTGCCAGCAGTTCCCTTCGACGGACAGGGGGCTACAATGAGCAGTTCTTC. Its translation: CASSSLRRTGGYNEQFF.

This clonotype was observed at least ten times. This rearrangement joins TRBV28 to TRBJ2-1; D gene uncertain. Per the germline V gene, CDR1 is MDHEN and CDR2 is SYDVKM. The V end lost 5 bases, the J end lost 9 bases, and 11 bases lay between the germline ends. This CDR3 comprises 12 residues. The CDR3 loop is CASSGIRPEQFF. The CDR3 DNA reads TGTGCCAGCAGTGGGATCAGGCCTGAGCAGTTCTTC. The whole variable domain, remainder taken from reference TRBV28 and TRBJ2-1, is DVKVTQSSRYLVKRTGEKVFLECVQDMDHENMFWYRQDPGLGLRLIYFSYDVKMKEKGDIPEGYSVSREKKERFSLILESASTNQTSMYLCASSGIRPEQFFGPGTRLTVL.

This clonotype was counted ten times or more. This chain links TRBV10-2 with TRBJ2-2; D gene uncertain. Germline lookup yields CDR1 WSHSY and CDR2 SAAADI. V was cut by 7 bases and J by 0 bases, with 9 bases left in between. This CDR3 has 14 amino acids. Written as DNA, the CDR3 is TGCGCCAGCATACGCGACACGAACACCGGGGAGCTGTTTTTT. The encoded protein is CASIRDTNTGELFF.

This clonotype has more than one count but fewer than ten. The V and J genes are TRBV18 and TRBJ1-1; 8 bases are a match to TRBD1. The V gene end was trimmed by 3 bases and the J gene end by 4 bases; junction bases not matched to a gene: 7. The germline gives CDR1 KGHSH, CDR2 LQKENI. CDR3 size: 15 residues. The CDR3 sequence: CASSPLDRVFTEAFF. CDR3 sequence (DNA): TGTGCCAGCTCACCTTTGGACAGGGTGTTCACTGAAGCTTTCTTT.

This clonotype occurred many times. The CDR3 loop reads CSGGSGPNTEAFF. The CDR3 nucleotides read TGCAGTGGTGGGTCAGGGCCGAACACTGAAGCTTTCTTT. This sequence joins TRBV20-1 and TRBJ1-1; a weak D match, TRBD1 (5 bases). CDR1 and CDR2 (germline): DFQATT, SNEGSKA (reference sequence). Trimming stripped 7 bases from V and 1 base from J, with 13 bases between. This CDR3 spans 13 amino acids.

This clonotype was seen many times. The genes are TRBV2 and TRBJ1-6; possible D gene TRBD1, 6 bases. CDR3 size: 14 residues. Trimming removed 4 bases from V and 7 bases from J, with 11 bases in between. Germline values: CDR1 SNHLY, CDR2 FYNNEI. CDR3 region: CASSAGALNSPLHF. CDR3 DNA: TGTGCCAGCAGTGCGGGGGCGTTAAATTCACCCCTCCACTTT.

This clonotype was seen repeatedly, ten times or more. V gene TRBV5-1 combines with J gene TRBJ1-2; tentatively, D is TRBD1 (6 bases). Trimming cost V 7 bases and J 2 bases, with 18 bases left between them. Per the germline V gene, CDR1 is SGHRS and CDR2 is YFSETQ. This CDR3 has 15 residues. The DNA for the CDR3 is TGCGCCAGCGCCCCGGGGGACATAACCAACTATGGCTACACCTTC. Its translation: CASAPGDITNYGYTF. The variable domain in full, completed from reference TRBV5-1 and TRBJ1-2, reads KAGVTQTPRYLIKTRGQQVTLSCSPISGHRSVSWYQQTPGQGLQFLFEYFSETQRNKGNFPGRFSGRQFSNSRSEMNVSTLELGDSALYLCASAPGDITNYGYTFGSGTRLTVV.

This clonotype was seen a handful of times. The chain combines TRBV29-1 with TRBJ1-6; no reliable D call. CDR1 is SQVTM, CDR2 ANQGSEA, per germline. V was shortened by 2 bases and J by 5 bases, with 7 bases between the two germline ends. The CDR3 has 13 residues. The DNA of the CDR3 is TGCAGCGTTGAAAAGAGCAATAATTCACCCCTCCACTTT. This translates into CSVEKSNNSPLHF.

V usage is TRBV6-5 and J usage is TRBJ2-2; D unclear. V was shortened by 6 bases and J by 3 bases, with 14 bases between the two germline ends. CDR3 length: 15 residues. CDR1 and CDR2 (germline): MNHEY, SVGAGI. CDR3 DNA sequence: TGTGCCAGCAGCCACCGCCGGAGAGACACCGGGGAGCTGTTTTTT. It translates to CASSHRRRDTGELFF.

This clonotype was counted at least ten times. V gene TRBV28 combines with J gene TRBJ2-3; D perhaps matches TRBD1 (5 bases). CDR3 size: 15 residues. V shed 6 bases and J shed 6 bases, with 19 bases lying between them. Germline assignment: CDR1 MDHEN and CDR2 SYDVKM. CDR3 nucleotide sequence: TGTGCCAGCAGCCGAGACAGACGCCGTGTGGATACGCAGTATTTT. Protein sequence: CASSRDRRRVDTQYF.

V usage is TRBV5-1 and J usage is TRBJ2-4; 9 positions agree with TRBD2. The CDR3 spans 14 residues. Germline loops: CDR1 SGHRS, CDR2 YFSETQ. J gave up 7 bases and V 4 bases, and 6 bases lay outside the gene matches. DNA of the CDR3: TGCGCCAGCAGCCCCGGGACTAGCTCCAACATTCAGTACTTC. Its translation: CASSPGTSSNIQYF.

This clonotype appeared many times. The chain couples TRBV6-2 or TRBV6-3 to TRBJ1-1; D perhaps matches TRBD1 (6 bases). The CDR3 spans 13 residues. Germline lookup yields CDR1 MNHEY and CDR2 SVGEGT. V was trimmed by 2 bases and J by 4 bases, leaving 8 bases between them. The CDR3 DNA sequence: TGTGCCAGCAGTTACCGACAGGTCACTGAAGCTTTCTTT. Encoded protein: CASSYRQVTEAFF.